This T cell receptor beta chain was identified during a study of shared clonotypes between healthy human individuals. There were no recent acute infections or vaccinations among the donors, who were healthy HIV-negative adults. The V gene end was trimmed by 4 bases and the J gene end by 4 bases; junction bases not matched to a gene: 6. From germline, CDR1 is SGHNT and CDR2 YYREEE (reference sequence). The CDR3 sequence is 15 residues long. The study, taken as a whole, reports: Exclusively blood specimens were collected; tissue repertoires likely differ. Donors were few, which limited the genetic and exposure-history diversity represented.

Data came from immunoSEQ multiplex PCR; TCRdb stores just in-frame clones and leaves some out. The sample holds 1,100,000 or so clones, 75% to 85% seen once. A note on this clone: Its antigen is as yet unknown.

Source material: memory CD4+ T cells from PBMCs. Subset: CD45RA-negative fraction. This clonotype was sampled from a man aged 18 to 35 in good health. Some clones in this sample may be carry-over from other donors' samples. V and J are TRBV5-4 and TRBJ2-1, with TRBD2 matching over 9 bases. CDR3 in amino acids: CASSQATSGYNEQFF. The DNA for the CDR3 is TGTGCCAGCAGCCAGGCGACTAGCGGTTACAATGAGCAGTTCTTC.